The 16 T cell receptor beta chains below were found in one sample sequenced in a study of blood T cell repertoires in COVID-19. The method was immunoSEQ multiplex PCR; TCRdb's version includes in-frame clones alone and lacks a portion of them. Of about 280,000 clones in the sample, about nine tenths were seen once. Sequencing input: peripheral blood. Receptor source: a woman aged 25 to 39 with COVID-19, enrolled during active disease.

The chain combines TRBV27 with TRBJ1-1; no definite D call. The CDR3 sequence is 14 residues long. Between the trimmed V and J ends, which lost 3 bases and 3 bases, there was a span of 11 bases. The germline gives CDR1 MNHEY, CDR2 SMNVEV (reference sequence). CDR3: CASSLIRGDTEAFF. In DNA, the CDR3 is TGTGCCAGCAGTTTGATACGCGGAGACACTGAAGCTTTCTTT.

The rearrangement links TRBV30 to TRBJ2-1; D might be TRBD2 (8 bases). V lost 4 bases and J lost 10, with 23 bases in between. The CDR3 spans 15 residues. Per the germline V gene, CDR1 is GTSNPN and CDR2 is SVGIG (reference sequence). The CDR3 spells CAWIDPGLGGGEQFF. DNA of the CDR3: TGTGCCTGGATCGACCCGGGACTAGGAGGGGGCGAGCAGTTCTTC.

The J gene is TRBJ2-3, the V gene TRBV3-1 (or the pseudogene TRBV3-2); possible D gene TRBD1, 5 bases. Germline V gives CDR1 LGHDT, CDR2 YNNKEL (reference sequence). The CDR3 length is 13 residues. Deletions cut 0 bases from V and 4 bases from J, with 5 bases between. Here the CDR3 DNA reads TGTGCCAGCAGCCAAGAGGGGCCAGATACGCAGTATTTT. Translating it yields CASSQEGPDTQYF.

This chain links TRBV6-1 with TRBJ1-5; the D is unclear. The CDR3 is made up of 14 amino acids. Germline values: CDR1 MNHNS, CDR2 SASEGT. The V end lost 4 bases, the J end lost 6 bases, and 13 bases lay between the germline ends. CDR3 nucleotides: TGTGCCAGCAGTGTCCAGATGACGGGTCAGCCCCAGCATTTT. This codes for CASSVQMTGQPQHF.

The chain is built from TRBV15 and TRBJ1-1; D perhaps matches TRBD1 (5 bases). The germline V gene has CDR1 LNHNV and CDR2 YYDKDF (reference sequence). The CDR3 consists of 15 residues. The germline V and J ends were trimmed by 3 bases and 1 base, with 12 bases remaining between them. The CDR3 DNA is TGTGCCACCAGCAGTTGGAAGGGGTCGAACACTGAAGCTTTCTTT. Translation: CATSSWKGSNTEAFF.

The CDR3 region has the DNA TGTGCCAGTACCCTGACAGGGGGCGTATCACCCCTCCACTTT. It translates to CASTLTGGVSPLHF. V and J are TRBV19 and TRBJ1-6, with 10 bases that match TRBD1. CDR3 length: 14 amino acids. Germline lookup yields CDR1 LNHDA and CDR2 SQIVND (reference sequence). V trimming: 7 bases; J trimming: 10 bases; junction bases outside the gene matches: 7.

The chain recombines TRBV5-1 with TRBJ2-5; unclear D gene. The CDR3 length is 14 residues. The V gene lost 1 base and the J gene lost 2 bases, with 9 bases spanning the gap. Germline V lookup: CDR1 SGHRS, CDR2 YFSETQ. Written as DNA, the CDR3 is TGCGCCAGCAGCTTGAGGCAGGATCAAGAGACCCAGTACTTC. Translation: CASSLRQDQETQYF.

V gene TRBV2 combines with J gene TRBJ2-7, with D possibly being TRBD2 (7 bases). CDR1 and CDR2 from the germline V gene are SNHLY and FYNNEI. The CDR3 is made up of 14 amino acids. V was shortened by 8 bases and J by 2 bases, with 16 bases between the two germline ends. The CDR3 sequence is CASRGGTSAYEQYF. The CDR3 DNA follows: TGTGCCAGCCGAGGGGGAACTAGCGCCTACGAGCAGTACTTC. Drawing the rest from reference TRBV2 and TRBJ2-7, the complete variable domain is EPEVTQTPSHQVTQMGQEVILRCVPISNHLYFYWYRQILGQKVEFLVSFYNNEISEKSEIFDDQFSVERPDGSNFTLKIRSTKLEDSAMYFCASRGGTSAYEQYFGPGTRLTVT.

The chain employs TRBV5-1 and TRBJ2-2; tentative D call: TRBD1 (6 bases). CDR3 length: 14 amino acids. CDR1 and CDR2 from the germline V gene are SGHRS and YFSETQ. Trimming shortened V by 3 bases and J by 0 bases, and 6 bases separated the two germline ends. CDR3 residues: CASSWTANTGELFF. In DNA form, the CDR3 reads TGCGCCAGCAGCTGGACAGCGAACACCGGGGAGCTGTTTTTT.

V usage is TRBV6-5 and J usage is TRBJ2-7; D gene unclear. Trimming stripped 6 bases from V and 6 bases from J, with 15 bases between. Germline V lookup: CDR1 MNHEY, CDR2 SVGAGI. This CDR3 has 13 amino acids. The CDR3 DNA sequence: TGTGCCAGCAGGTCCACCGCGGTGGGCGAGCAGTACTTC. It is translated as CASRSTAVGEQYF.

The chain is built from TRBV5-6 and TRBJ2-7, with D possibly being TRBD2 (6 bases). This CDR3 comprises 13 residues. Trimming shortened V by 1 base and J by 5 bases, and 10 bases separated the two germline ends. Germline V gives CDR1 SGHDT, CDR2 YYEEEE. The CDR3 DNA follows: TGTGCCAGCAGCTTGCCGGGACTGAACGAGCAGTACTTC. It codes for CASSLPGLNEQYF.

This clone is a singleton in its sample. V gene TRBV29-1 combines with J gene TRBJ2-1; 8 nucleotides match TRBD1. Germline assignment: CDR1 SQVTM and CDR2 ANQGSEA. This CDR3 comprises 13 residues. V gave up 7 bases and J gave up 9 bases; unmatched junction bases: 11. DNA for the CDR3: TGCAGCGCCGGCAGGGGGCCTGAAGGTGAGCAGTTCTTC. Translated, it gives CSAGRGPEGEQFF.

This clone appeared once. The chain has TRBV5-1 and TRBJ1-4, with 9 nucleotides matching TRBD1. CDR3 length: 14 residues. CDR1 is SGHRS and CDR2 is YFSETQ in the germline V gene. V gave up 4 bases and J gave up 5 bases; unmatched junction bases: 3. The CDR3 DNA reads TGCGCCAGCAGCACAGGGGGCAGAAATGAAAAACTGTTTTTT. Amino acid sequence: CASSTGGRNEKLFF.

This clone was seen a single time. CDR3 nucleotides: TGTGCCAGCAGCTTAGGGACGGGGAAAGCTTTCTTT. Translating gives CASSLGTGKAFF. The rearrangement uses TRBV7-8 and TRBJ1-1; no firm D call. The CDR3 runs 12 residues. Looked up from germline, CDR1 is SGHVS and CDR2 is FQNEAQ. Trimming took off 1 base at V and 9 bases at J, with 9 bases between the two ends.

The chain has TRBV6-5 and TRBJ2-6, with a possible D match to TRBD1 (5 bases). CDR1 MNHEY and CDR2 SVGAGI come from the germline V gene. The V end lost 3 bases, the J end lost 4 bases, and 10 bases lay between the germline ends. CDR3 size: 15 residues. The CDR3 bases are TGTGCCAGCAGTTATTTCAGGGCCGGGGCCAACGTCCTGACTTTC. Encoded protein: CASSYFRAGANVLTF.

The V and J genes are TRBV28 and TRBJ1-3; the D gene is possibly TRBD1 (6 bases). Germline CDR1 MDHEN, CDR2 SYDVKM. The ends were cut back, 6 bases at V and 7 bases at J, with 13 bases in the middle. This CDR3 region has 13 residues. CDR3 in DNA: TGTGCCAGCAGGCAGGGGCGTTCCAACACCATATATTTT. Residues: CASRQGRSNTIYF.